What follows describes a single T cell receptor beta chain. Once RNA had been extracted, it was reverse transcribed into cDNA to act as the sequencing template. Only in-frame clones appear in the TCRdb table, and some are missing; sequencing was by immunoSEQ multiplex PCR. The table has 140,000 to 150,000 clones, roughly 54% seen once. This specimen belongs to a study of CD8+ T cells in alopecia areata. The treatment denotes: oral pan-JAK inhibitor, 5-10 mg twice daily. Starting from PBMCs, sorting isolated CD4+ and CD8+ T cells. V was shortened by 7 bases and J by 1 base, with 13 bases between the two germline ends. The germline CDR1 and CDR2 sequences are LNHDA and SQIVND (reference sequence). The CDR3 is made up of 14 amino acids.

The sequence came from a human donor with alopecia areata. The source was CD8+ T cells sorted from blood, collected at week 4, from a patient treated with tofacitinib. The genes are TRBV19 and TRBJ1-1, with D unclear. The CDR3 DNA sequence: TGTGCCAGTATCCCCACGCCGTCGAACACTGAAGCTTTCTTT. This gives the protein CASIPTPSNTEAFF.